The 29 T cell receptor beta chains presented below share a single source sample, sequenced in a study of technical replicates of blood from a handful of donors. The protocol was immunoSEQ multiplex PCR, while the TCRdb copy is restricted to in-frame clones and leaves out a portion. This sample has 100,000 or so clones, with 95% found just once. The sequencing sample was made of T cells isolated from PBMCs. The receptors here all came from a human donor in good health.

V gene TRBV10-1 combines with J gene TRBJ2-5; D possibly corresponds to TRBD1 (5 bases). Germline assignment: CDR1 WNHNN and CDR2 SYGVQD (reference sequence). Trimming cost V 10 bases and J 5 bases, with 17 bases left between them. The CDR3 extends over 13 amino acids. The chain's CDR3 is CATLLGVGETQYF. CDR3 DNA sequence: TGCGCCACCCTCCTAGGGGTCGGGGAGACCCAGTACTTC.

The V and J genes are TRBV10-1 and TRBJ2-5, with a tentative D call TRBD2 (5 bases). The V end was cut by 0 bases, the J end by 7 bases, with 12 bases between. CDR1 WNHNN and CDR2 SYGVQD come from the germline V gene (reference sequence). The CDR3 runs 14 residues. The CDR3 spells CASSESDFLGTQYF. The DNA for the CDR3 is TGCGCCAGCAGTGAGTCGGACTTTTTGGGGACCCAGTACTTC.

This chain uses TRBV19 with TRBJ2-3; D possibly corresponds to TRBD2 (6 bases). Looked up from germline, CDR1 is LNHDA and CDR2 is SQIVND (reference sequence). The length of the CDR3 is 15 residues. The V and J ends lost 6 bases and 0 bases respectively, with 13 bases between them. CDR3 region: CASSAARGSTDTQYF. Written as DNA, the CDR3 is TGTGCCAGTAGCGCAGCCCGGGGGAGCACAGATACGCAGTATTTT.

The chain recombines TRBV5-1 with TRBJ2-7; TRBD1 matches at 11 bases. The CDR3 extends over 15 amino acids. Unmatched junction bases numbered 10, after V lost 4 bases and J lost 7 bases. The germline CDR1 and CDR2 sequences are SGHRS and YFSETQ. The CDR3 spells CASSLIGQGAQEQYF. Written as DNA, the CDR3 is TGCGCCAGCAGCCTAATTGGACAGGGGGCGCAGGAGCAGTACTTC. Combining the CDR3 with reference TRBV5-1 and TRBJ2-7 gives the whole variable domain KAGVTQTPRYLIKTRGQQVTLSCSPISGHRSVSWYQQTPGQGLQFLFEYFSETQRNKGNFPGRFSGRQFSNSRSEMNVSTLELGDSALYLCASSLIGQGAQEQYFGPGTRLTVT.

The rearrangement links TRBV7-9 to TRBJ1-2; 8 nucleotides align to TRBD1. Looked up from germline, CDR1 is SEHNR and CDR2 is FQNEAQ (reference sequence). V shed 4 bases and J 6 bases; nucleotides not matched to a gene: 10. This CDR3 comprises 15 residues. CDR3 in amino acids: CASSSHRATGDGYTF. Here the CDR3 DNA reads TGTGCCAGCAGCTCACACCGGGCGACAGGGGATGGCTACACCTTC.

The CDR3: CASRHGQIRYEQYF. The CDR3, as DNA: TGTGCCAGCAGACATGGACAAATCCGCTACGAGCAGTACTTC. This chain uses TRBV2 with TRBJ2-7; TRBD1 might be the D (5 bases). This CDR3 region has 14 residues. Trimming stripped 6 bases from V and 3 bases from J, with 15 bases between. Per the germline V gene, CDR1 is SNHLY and CDR2 is FYNNEI.

V usage is TRBV9 and J usage is TRBJ1-1; TRBD1 might be the D (5 bases). Looked up from germline, CDR1 is SGDLS and CDR2 is YYNGEE. V was shortened by 4 bases and J by 0 bases, with 16 bases between the two germline ends. This CDR3 is 16 amino acids long. This CDR3 is CASSPRLTALNTEAFF. The CDR3 DNA is TGTGCCAGCAGCCCGCGATTGACAGCCTTGAACACTGAAGCTTTCTTT.

The chain is built from TRBV4-1 and TRBJ2-3, with TRBD2 matching 7 bases. The ends lost 1 base at V and 0 bases at J; junction bases unmatched: 1. This CDR3 region has 15 residues. CDR1 and CDR2 (germline): MGHRA, YSYEKL. This CDR3 is CASSQASGSTDTQYF. In DNA form, the CDR3 reads TGCGCCAGCAGCCAAGCTAGCGGAAGCACAGATACGCAGTATTTT.

The gene calls are TRBV2 and TRBJ1-1; 9 nucleotides match TRBD1. The CDR3 contains 13 residues. J was trimmed by 4 bases and V by 6 bases; bases with no gene match: 3. CDR1 and CDR2 (germline): SNHLY, FYNNEI. CDR3: CASRGQGSTEAFF. In nucleotides, the CDR3 is TGTGCCAGCAGGGGACAGGGAAGCACTGAAGCTTTCTTT. Drawing the rest from reference TRBV2 and TRBJ1-1, the complete variable domain is EPEVTQTPSHQVTQMGQEVILRCVPISNHLYFYWYRQILGQKVEFLVSFYNNEISEKSEIFDDQFSVERPDGSNFTLKIRSTKLEDSAMYFCASRGQGSTEAFFGQGTRLTVV.

The rearrangement uses TRBV5-4 and TRBJ2-1; TRBD2 aligns across 14 bases. Trimming cost V 3 bases and J 1 base; bases outside gene matches: 3. From germline, CDR1 is SGHNT and CDR2 YYREEE (reference sequence). The CDR3 length is 17 residues. CDR3 amino acids: CASSSRTSGGSYNEQFF. In DNA form, the CDR3 reads TGTGCCAGCAGCTCAAGGACTAGCGGGGGGTCCTACAATGAGCAGTTCTTC.

The chain combines TRBV6-1 with TRBJ1-3; maybe TRBD1 (6 bases). The CDR3 totals 16 residues. The germline V gene has CDR1 MNHNS and CDR2 SASEGT. Trimming pared 3 bases from V and 4 bases from J, leaving 16 bases between. This chain's CDR3 is CASSERGGVKGNTIYF. CDR3 DNA: TGTGCCAGCAGTGAGAGAGGGGGGGTAAAAGGAAACACCATATATTTT.

V gene TRBV2 combines with J gene TRBJ1-1; D may be TRBD1 (6 bases). Germline CDR1 and CDR2: SNHLY and FYNNEI. V lost 4 bases and J lost 11, with 14 bases in between. The CDR3 covers 12 residues. The CDR3 loop is CASSALSGAAFF. The CDR3 DNA reads as TGTGCCAGCAGTGCCCTTTCAGGGGCGGCTTTCTTT.

The rearrangement joins TRBV28 to TRBJ1-4; 9 positions match TRBD1. This CDR3 region has 15 residues. Germline V gene lookup returns CDR1 MDHEN and CDR2 SYDVKM. The V gene end was trimmed by 1 base and the J gene end by 7 bases; junction bases not matched to a gene: 4. CDR3 in DNA: TGTGCCAGCAGTTTATCGGGACAGGGTGGTGAAAAACTGTTTTTT. It is translated as CASSLSGQGGEKLFF. The variable domain in full, completed from reference TRBV28 and TRBJ1-4, reads DVKVTQSSRYLVKRTGEKVFLECVQDMDHENMFWYRQDPGLGLRLIYFSYDVKMKEKGDIPEGYSVSREKKERFSLILESASTNQTSMYLCASSLSGQGGEKLFFGSGTQLSVL.

This rearrangement joins TRBV30 to TRBJ2-7; D perhaps matches TRBD1 (7 bases). V was trimmed by 1 base and J by 9 bases, leaving 19 bases between them. The germline gives CDR1 GTSNPN, CDR2 SVGIG (reference sequence). The CDR3 has 14 amino acids. CDR3 sequence: CAWSADREAWVQYF. The CDR3 region has the DNA TGTGCCTGGAGTGCAGACAGGGAGGCGTGGGTGCAGTACTTC.

The chain carries TRBV11-3 and TRBJ2-1; 7 bases align to TRBD2. The CDR3 is made up of 14 amino acids. The ends lost 6 bases at V and 8 bases at J; junction bases unmatched: 10. Looked up from germline, CDR1 is SGHNT and CDR2 is YENEEA. The CDR3 DNA reads TGTGCCAGCAGTTCGGGAGCGGGGAACTATGAGCAGTTCTTC. As protein: CASSSGAGNYEQFF.

The chain has TRBV5-6 and TRBJ2-7; tentatively, D is TRBD1 (5 bases). This CDR3 spans 14 amino acids. Between the trimmed V and J ends, which lost 4 bases and 0 bases, there was a span of 11 bases. The germline V gene encodes CDR1 SGHDT and CDR2 YYEEEE. The CDR3 nucleotides are TGTGCCAGCAGCGTAGTACAGGACTCCTACGAGCAGTACTTC. It yields the protein CASSVVQDSYEQYF.

The rearrangement uses TRBV6-6 and TRBJ2-3, with 10 positions matching TRBD2. The CDR3 covers 15 residues. V was pared by 6 bases and J by 3 bases, with 6 bases of the junction left unmatched. CDR1 is MNHNY and CDR2 is SVGAGI in the germline V gene (reference sequence). The CDR3 coding sequence is TGTGCCAGCAGGCACCCAGCGGGAGGGACAGATACGCAGTATTTT. Amino acids: CASRHPAGGTDTQYF.

The chain has TRBV28 and TRBJ1-1; TRBD1 matches at 8 bases. The CDR3 extends over 14 amino acids. After removal of 5 bases from V and 3 bases from J, the junction contained 5 bases not matched to a gene. Germline V gene sequence: CDR1 MDHEN, CDR2 SYDVKM. The CDR3 nucleotides read TGTGCCAGCAGTCCAGGGGGCGGGTACACTGAAGCTTTCTTT. As protein: CASSPGGGYTEAFF.

The chain couples TRBV6-1 to TRBJ2-7, with D perhaps TRBD2 (6 bases). CDR1 is MNHNS and CDR2 is SASEGT in the germline V gene. Trimming shortened V by 6 bases and J by 4 bases, and 19 bases separated the two germline ends. The length of the CDR3 is 15 residues. The CDR3 nucleotides read TGTGCCAGCAGGTATCTGCAGGGAGGCTCGTACGAGCAGTACTTC. Translation: CASRYLQGGSYEQYF.

The chain has TRBV9 and TRBJ1-1, with D maybe TRBD1 (5 bases). The V end was cut by 3 bases, the J end by 0 bases, with 15 bases between. From germline, CDR1 is SGDLS and CDR2 YYNGEE. The CDR3 is 16 amino acids. The CDR3 DNA is TGTGCCAGCAGCGCGGGGGGGGGTCAGTTGAACACTGAAGCTTTCTTT. Protein: CASSAGGGQLNTEAFF.

This clone has a single count. The rearrangement uses TRBV5-1 and TRBJ1-4, with 8 nucleotides matching TRBD1. From germline, CDR1 is SGHRS and CDR2 YFSETQ. The CDR3 is 14 residues long. V was pared by 4 bases and J by 7 bases, with 6 bases of the junction left unmatched. In DNA, the CDR3 is TGCGCCAGCAGCCGGACAGGGTTAATTGAAAAACTGTTTTTT. Protein: CASSRTGLIEKLFF. Based on the CDR3 plus reference TRBV5-1 and TRBJ1-4, the full variable domain is KAGVTQTPRYLIKTRGQQVTLSCSPISGHRSVSWYQQTPGQGLQFLFEYFSETQRNKGNFPGRFSGRQFSNSRSEMNVSTLELGDSALYLCASSRTGLIEKLFFGSGTQLSVL.

J is TRBJ2-2 and V is TRBV11-3; D is uncertain. Germline V gene sequence: CDR1 SGHNT, CDR2 YENEEA. Trimming took off 5 bases at V and 3 bases at J, with 22 bases between the two ends. There are 18 residues in the CDR3. CDR3 residues: CASSPRPARVGYTGELFF. CDR3 in DNA: TGTGCCAGCAGCCCACGACCAGCTAGAGTAGGTTACACCGGGGAGCTGTTTTTT. The full variable domain, rest sourced from reference TRBV11-3 and TRBJ2-2, is EAGVVQSPRYKIIEKKQPVAFWCNPISGHNTLYWYLQNLGQGPELLIRYENEEAVDDSQLPKDRFSAERLKGVDSTLKIQPAELGDSAVYLCASSPRPARVGYTGELFFGEGSRLTVL.

This clone has a single count. The chain employs TRBV4-2 and TRBJ2-1, with TRBD2 matching 7 bases. Per the germline V gene, CDR1 is LGHNA and CDR2 is YNFKEQ. The CDR3 has 18 residues. V lost 0 bases to trimming and J lost 4 bases; unmatched junction nucleotides: 12. This chain's CDR3 is CASSQDRGRGWSYNEQFF. The CDR3, as DNA: TGTGCCAGCAGCCAAGATCGTGGGAGGGGTTGGTCTTACAATGAGCAGTTCTTC.

The chain joins TRBV14 to TRBJ2-3; TRBD1 agrees at 7 bases. The CDR3 totals 17 residues. The J segment lost 6 bases and the V segment lost 3 bases, leaving 15 bases of the junction unmatched. Germline V gene data show CDR1 as SGHDN and CDR2 as FVKESK. The CDR3 DNA is TGTGCCAGCAGCCAGACAGGGTGGGGGCTGATGCCCGATACGCAGTATTTT. Translating it yields CASSQTGWGLMPDTQYF.

V is TRBV9 and J is TRBJ2-5; perhaps TRBD2 as D (6 bases). Trimming removed 2 bases at V and 5 bases at J, with 16 bases between. The CDR3 loop spans 15 amino acids. The germline gives CDR1 SGDLS, CDR2 YYNGEE. This CDR3 is CASSVGMEGRETQYF. CDR3 sequence (DNA): TGTGCCAGCAGCGTGGGGATGGAGGGCCGGGAGACCCAGTACTTC.

This chain connects TRBV10-3 to TRBJ2-7, with TRBD1 matching over 7 bases. Trimming took 4 bases from V and 4 from J; bases not matched to a gene: 7. The CDR3 runs to 14 residues. Per the germline V gene, CDR1 is ENHRY and CDR2 is SYGVKD. This CDR3 reads CAISVTGVGYEQYF. The DNA for the CDR3 is TGTGCCATCAGTGTAACAGGGGTTGGGTACGAGCAGTACTTC.

This chain uses TRBV7-2 with TRBJ2-5, with a tentative D call TRBD1 (6 bases). This CDR3 is built from 14 residues. V shed 1 base and J shed 4 bases, with 10 bases lying between them. Germline V gives CDR1 SGHTA, CDR2 FQGNSA. CDR3 in DNA: TGTGCCAGCAGCTTAGTTTCCAGGGGAGAGACCCAGTACTTC. The encoded protein is CASSLVSRGETQYF.

The chain links TRBV10-3 to TRBJ2-7; 9 nucleotides align to TRBD2. With V trimmed by 0 bases and J by 7 bases, 13 bases remained unmatched. The CDR3 is made up of 17 amino acids. The germline V gene encodes CDR1 ENHRY and CDR2 SYGVKD. The CDR3 here is CAISESIRAGGPGEQYF. Written as DNA, the CDR3 is TGTGCCATCAGTGAGTCGATAAGGGCGGGAGGGCCCGGTGAGCAGTACTTC.

The chain carries TRBV15 and TRBJ1-2; the match to TRBD1 covers 10 bases. CDR3 length: 15 residues. Germline values: CDR1 LNHNV, CDR2 YYDKDF (reference sequence). V shed 3 bases, J shed 4 bases, and the junction held 5 bases outside the gene matches. CDR3 residues: CATSSGDRGLYGYTF. DNA for the CDR3: TGTGCCACCAGCAGTGGGGACAGGGGCCTCTATGGCTACACCTTC.